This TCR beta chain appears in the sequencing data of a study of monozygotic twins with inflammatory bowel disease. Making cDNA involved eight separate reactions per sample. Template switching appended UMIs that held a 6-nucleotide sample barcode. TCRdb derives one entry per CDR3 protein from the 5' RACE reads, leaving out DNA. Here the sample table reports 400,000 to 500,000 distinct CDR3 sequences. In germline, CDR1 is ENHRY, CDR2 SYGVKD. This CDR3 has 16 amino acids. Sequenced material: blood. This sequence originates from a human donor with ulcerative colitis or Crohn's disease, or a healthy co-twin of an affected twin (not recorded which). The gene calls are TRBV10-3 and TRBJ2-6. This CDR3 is CAISVGLGSGANVLTF.